These T cell receptor beta chains were read from a single sample in a study of CD4+ T cells in melanoma. Method: immunoSEQ multiplex PCR; TCRdb's copy keeps in-frame clones and lacks some. The sample has around 110,000 clones, around 92% seen once. What was sequenced was peripheral blood. The receptors come from a human donor with melanoma. Both conserved end residues are part of each CDR3. D genes are given only for firm matches. Where a row states a size, it is once, few, many or the class of an expanded clone; other rows omit it.

CASSLGGTQPQHF | TGTGCCAGCAGCCTAGGGGGGACCCAGCCCCAGCATTTT | TRBJ1-5 | TRBV7-2 | NA | NA
CASSLPSKAGAYNEQFF | TGTGCCAGCAGTTTACCCTCAAAAGCGGGGGCCTACAATGAGCAGTTCTTC | TRBJ2-1 | TRBV27 | NA | TRBD2
CASFSGGIAKNIQYF | TGTGCCAGCTTTAGCGGGGGGATAGCCAAAAACATTCAGTACTTC | TRBJ2-4 | TRBV6-1 | NA | TRBD2
CASSPGGPEQFF | TGTGCCAGTAGTCCGGGCGGACCTGAGCAGTTCTTC | TRBJ2-1 | TRBV19 | NA | NA
CASSLGGVLGAGRRYEQYF | TGCGCCAGCAGCTTGGGAGGGGTATTGGGCGCGGGAAGGAGGTACGAGCAGTATTTC | TRBJ2-7 | TRBV5-1 | NA | NA
CASSEALAGGLVGELFF | TGTGCCAGCAGTGAAGCACTAGCGGGAGGGCTGGTCGGGGAGCTGTTTTTT | TRBJ2-2 | TRBV6-1 | NA | TRBD2
CAWSQSGTKTLAQYF | TGTGCCTGGAGTCAGTCCGGGACAAAGACTTTGGCCCAGTACTTC | TRBJ2-5 | TRBV30 | NA | NA
CASSSGPNLYGYTF | TGCGCCAGCAGCTCAGGACCGAACCTCTATGGCTACACCTTC | TRBJ1-2 | TRBV5-1 | once | NA
CASSRGQFSYEQYF | TGTGCCAGCAGTAGGGGACAGTTCTCCTACGAGCAGTACTTC | TRBJ2-7 | TRBV27 | NA | TRBD1
CASSPPTERISTDTQYF | TGTGCCAGCAGCCCCCCCACCGAGCGGATAAGCACAGATACGCAGTATTTT | TRBJ2-3 | TRBV5-4 | NA | NA
CASKGTSRLSEQFF | TGTGCCAGCAAGGGGACTTCCAGGTTAAGTGAGCAGTTCTTC | TRBJ2-1 | TRBV2 | once | NA
CASSRSSTDTQYF | TGTGCCAGCAGCAGATCTAGCACAGATACGCAGTATTTT | TRBJ2-3 | TRBV9 | NA | NA
CASSPRDTYRSGYEQYF | TGTGCCAGCAGCCCCCGGGACACCTACAGATCGGGTTACGAGCAGTACTTC | TRBJ2-7 | TRBV9 | NA | NA
CASSSTRGNIQYF | TGTGCCAGCAGTTCCACTAGGGGGAACATTCAGTACTTC | TRBJ2-4 | TRBV27 | NA | NA
CASSQLGYSYNEQFF | TGCGCCAGCAGCCAACTTGGGTACTCCTACAATGAGCAGTTCTTC | TRBJ2-1 | TRBV4-3 | NA | NA
CASSLAGSGGAEETQYF | TGCGCCAGCAGCTTGGCCGGTAGCGGGGGGGCCGAAGAGACCCAGTACTTC | TRBJ2-5 | TRBV5-1 | NA | TRBD2
CASSTSGTGDEKLFF | TGTGCCAGCAGCACCTCCGGGACAGGGGACGAAAAACTGTTTTTT | TRBJ1-4 | TRBV7-2 | NA | TRBD1
CASSIYPEKLFF | TGTGCCAGTAGTATATATCCAGAAAAACTGTTTTTT | TRBJ1-4 | TRBV19 | NA | NA
CSARSGANVLTF | TGCAGCGCCCGCTCTGGGGCCAACGTCCTGACTTTC | TRBJ2-6 | TRBV29-1 | NA | NA
CASSLTGTSRVWETQYF | TGTGCCAGCAGCCTCACGGGGACTAGCAGGGTATGGGAGACCCAGTACTTC | TRBJ2-5 | TRBV11-2 | NA | TRBD2
CASSSRAVYEQYF | TGTGCCAGCAGCTCCCGGGCTGTCTACGAGCAGTACTTC | TRBJ2-7 | TRBV11-1 | NA | NA
CASSQDHPRGPGANVLTF | TGCGCCAGCAGCCAAGACCATCCCCGGGGGCCTGGGGCCAACGTCCTGACTTTC | TRBJ2-6 | TRBV4-1 | NA | NA
CASSVEGLTDTQYF | TGTGCCAGCAGCGTGGAGGGTCTAACAGATACGCAGTATTTT | TRBJ2-3 | TRBV9 | NA | NA
CASSLRIGNYGYTF | TGTGCCAGCAGTCTCCGGATTGGTAACTATGGCTACACCTTC | TRBJ1-2 | TRBV6-5 | NA | NA
CASSIVSGGYEQYF | TGTGCCAGTAGTATCGTTAGCGGGGGCTACGAGCAGTACTTC | TRBJ2-7 | TRBV19 | NA | TRBD2
CASSQGVSPLHF | TGTGCCAGCAGCCAAGGGGTTTCACCCCTCCACTTT | TRBJ1-6 | TRBV7-2 | NA | NA
CASREGPTNEKLFF | TGTGCCAGCAGGGAGGGCCCAACTAATGAAAAACTGTTTTTT | TRBJ1-4 | TRBV6-5 | once | NA
CSASGAYEQYF | TGCAGTGCTAGCGGAGCCTACGAGCAGTACTTC | TRBJ2-7 | TRBV20-1 | NA | NA
CASSIGGGSTEAFF | TGTGCCAGTAGTATTGGCGGTGGCAGCACTGAAGCTTTCTTT | TRBJ1-1 | TRBV19 | NA | NA
CAISESAGGGYNEQFF | TGTGCCATCAGTGAGTCGGCGGGAGGGGGCTACAATGAGCAGTTCTTC | TRBJ2-1 | TRBV10-3 | once | TRBD2
CSATSGETQYF | TGCAGTGCCACGAGTGGAGAGACCCAGTACTTC | TRBJ2-5 | TRBV20-1 | NA | NA
CASREGQGAGGYTF | TGTGCCAGCAGGGAGGGACAGGGGGCAGGAGGCTACACCTTC | TRBJ1-2 | TRBV28 | NA | TRBD1
CASSDPERGDEQYF | TGTGCCAGCAGTGACCCAGAGCGGGGGGACGAGCAGTACTTC | TRBJ2-7 | TRBV6-1 | NA | TRBD2
CAISESGGEGSETQYF | TGTGCCATCAGTGAGAGCGGGGGCGAGGGTAGCGAGACCCAGTACTTC | TRBJ2-5 | TRBV10-3 | NA | TRBD2
CASRATSGRNNEQFF | TGTGCCAGCAGGGCTACTAGCGGGAGAAACAATGAGCAGTTCTTC | TRBJ2-1 | TRBV7-2 | once | TRBD2
CASSQETYQFF | TGTGCCAGCAGCCAAGAGACTTACCAGTTCTTC | TRBJ2-1 | TRBV4-2 | NA | NA
CASSSGASGRAFTGELFF | TGTGCCAGCAGCTCAGGCGCTAGCGGGAGGGCCTTCACCGGGGAGCTGTTTTTT | TRBJ2-2 | TRBV7-6 | NA | TRBD2
CASSRGGRDTEAFF | TGTGCCAGTAGTAGAGGGGGTCGGGACACTGAAGCTTTCTTT | TRBJ1-1 | TRBV19 | NA | NA
CASSKKNGGRSNQPQHF | TGTGCCAGCAGCAAAAAAAATGGGGGGCGAAGCAATCAGCCCCAGCATTTT | TRBJ1-5 | TRBV21-1 | once | NA
CASSLVFGRDNEQFF | TGTGCCAGCAGCTTAGTGTTTGGCAGGGACAATGAGCAGTTCTTC | TRBJ2-1 | TRBV7-9 | NA | NA
CASSPYDTTGPGGGYTF | TGTGCCAGCAGTCCTTACGATACGACAGGGCCGGGTGGTGGCTACACCTTC | TRBJ1-2 | TRBV27 | NA | TRBD1
CASSLGASRMTGELFF | TGTGCCAGCAGCTTAGGGGCTAGCCGGATGACCGGGGAGCTGTTTTTT | TRBJ2-2 | TRBV7-9 | NA | NA
CASSQDRGNTEAFF | TGTGCCAGCAGCCAGGACAGGGGGAACACTGAAGCTTTCTTT | TRBJ1-1 | TRBV4-2 | NA | TRBD1
CASSFSGMSSEQYF | TGTGCCAGCAGTTTTTCGGGGATGTCGTCCGAGCAGTACTTC | TRBJ2-7 | TRBV6-5 | NA | NA
CATRSGGTDTQYF | TGTGCCACTCGAAGCGGGGGCACAGATACGCAGTATTTT | TRBJ2-3 | TRBV7-2 | NA | TRBD2
CASSYRVYTEAFF | TGTGCCAGCAGTTACAGGGTGTACACTGAAGCTTTCTTT | TRBJ1-1 | TRBV6-5 | few | NA
CASSLLGGTEAFF | TGTGCCAGCAGCTTGCTGGGGGGCACTGAAGCTTTCTTT | TRBJ1-1 | TRBV11-3 | NA | NA
CSAREPNQPQHF | TGCAGCGCGAGGGAACCCAATCAGCCCCAGCATTTT | TRBJ1-5 | TRBV29-1 | NA | NA
CASSQTGGRGNTEAFF | TGTGCCAGCAGTCAGACAGGGGGCAGGGGAAACACTGAAGCTTTCTTT | TRBJ1-1 | TRBV28 | once | TRBD1
CSVDGLPGNTIYF | TGCAGCGTTGATGGGTTACCTGGAAACACCATATATTTT | TRBJ1-3 | TRBV29-1 | once | NA
CASSQDFGELADLLYNEQFF | TGCGCCAGCAGCCAAGATTTCGGGGAGCTAGCGGATCTCCTGTACAATGAGCAGTTCTTC | TRBJ2-1 | TRBV4-3 | NA | TRBD2
CATSRDITGDILFF | TGTGCCACCAGCAGAGATATTACAGGAGACATTCTGTTCTTC | TRBJ2-1 | TRBV15 | NA | NA